The clone carrying this T cell receptor beta chain was picked up a small number of times. The antigen is unknown. From germline, CDR1 is SNHLY and CDR2 FYNNEI. Trimming took off 7 bases at V and 3 bases at J, with 7 bases between the two ends. The CDR3 length is 12 residues. The data stem from a study of PD-1 blockade in classical Hodgkin lymphoma. Study-wide points: CD4+ TCR diversity, unlike CD8+, rose significantly by C4D1. Causes of the repertoire differences remain undefined, possibly disease activity or prior therapy.

Time point in this sample: cycle 4 day 1 (C4D1), after around six weeks of nivolumab. Each patient experienced a relapse that followed autologous stem cell transplantation, and brentuximab vedotin exposure varied. Magnetic negative selection of thawed PBMCs was the method by which CD4+ T cells were purified. The data were produced by immunoSEQ multiplex PCR, yet TCRdb's version contains in-frame clones alone and is incomplete. This table has almost 30,000 clones, about 82% appearing once. The chain couples TRBV2 to TRBJ1-5; no reliable D call. The sequenced sample was CD4+ T cells from blood, obtained before the fourth cycle of nivolumab. This TCR came from a human donor with classical Hodgkin lymphoma. CDR3: CASTDPNQPQHF. As DNA, the CDR3 is TGTGCCAGCACCGACCCCAATCAGCCCCAGCATTTT.